Below, 12 T cell receptor beta chains from the same sample are listed, as sequenced in a study of CD8+ T cells in alopecia areata. Treatment denoted: oral pan-JAK inhibitor, 5-10 mg twice daily. cDNA prepared by RNA extraction and subsequent reverse transcription served as the template for sequencing. Repertoires were generated with immunoSEQ multiplex PCR, while TCRdb's copy carries only in-frame clones and drops some. The sample has fewer than 110,000 clones; less than 90% are singletons. Sequencing was performed on CD8+ T cells sorted from blood, taken at week 24, from a patient treated with tofacitinib. These receptors originate from a human donor with alopecia areata.

In this sample, this clone is large. The same CDR3 also results from other DNA sequences found in this sample. The chain employs TRBV10-3 and TRBJ2-2; TRBD1 or TRBD2 may be the D gene (5 bases each). The CDR3 loop spans 16 amino acids. Trimming removed 4 bases at V and 2 bases at J, with 14 bases between. From germline, CDR1 is ENHRY and CDR2 SYGVKD. CDR3 region: CAISVQGRINTGELFF. The CDR3 DNA reads TGTGCCATCAGTGTCCAGGGACGGATCAACACCGGGGAGCTGTTTTTT.

The rearrangement links TRBV19 to TRBJ2-6; D call uncertain. The germline V gene has CDR1 LNHDA and CDR2 SQIVND (reference sequence). V was cut by 0 bases and J by 2 bases, with 8 bases left in between. The CDR3 loop spans 16 amino acids. The CDR3 DNA reads TGTGCCAGTAGTATAGATCAAGGGACTGGGGCCAACGTCCTGACTTTC. Encoded protein: CASSIDQGTGANVLTF.

The rearrangement joins TRBV4-1 to TRBJ2-1; 10 bases are shared with TRBD2. The CDR3 is 17 residues long. After removal of 3 bases from V and 6 bases from J, the junction contained 11 bases not matched to a gene. The germline CDR1 and CDR2 sequences are MGHRA and YSYEKL. CDR3 region: CASSHTSSGGEGNEQFF. The CDR3 DNA sequence: TGCGCCAGCAGCCATACATCTAGCGGGGGAGAGGGCAATGAGCAGTTCTTC.

The rearrangement links TRBV7-7 to TRBJ2-3; TRBD2 matches at 7 bases. Germline V CDR1 and CDR2: SSHAT, FNYEAQ (reference sequence). The CDR3 is 14 amino acids. This CDR3 is CASGPGLNTDTQYF. As DNA, the CDR3 is TGTGCTAGCGGACCGGGACTAAACACAGATACGCAGTATTTT.

The chain employs TRBV13 and TRBJ2-3, with TRBD2 as a possible D gene (5 bases). CDR3 length: 13 residues. In germline, CDR1 is PRHDT, CDR2 FYEKMQ (reference sequence). V gave up 0 bases and J gave up 4 bases, with 5 bases separating them. The CDR3 DNA reads TGTGCCAGCAGCTTAGGGCGGGCAGATACGCAGTATTTT. Residues: CASSLGRADTQYF.

The chain employs TRBV2 and TRBJ2-1; 8 bases are shared with TRBD1. With 5 bases clipped from V and 6 bases from J, the junction kept 3 bases outside the gene matches. CDR1 SNHLY and CDR2 FYNNEI come from the germline V gene. The CDR3 loop spans 13 amino acids. The CDR3 DNA is TGTGCCAGCAGTTCAGACAGGGGCAATGAGCAGTTCTTC. Translating it yields CASSSDRGNEQFF. Drawing the rest from reference TRBV2 and TRBJ2-1, the complete variable domain is EPEVTQTPSHQVTQMGQEVILRCVPISNHLYFYWYRQILGQKVEFLVSFYNNEISEKSEIFDDQFSVERPDGSNFTLKIRSTKLEDSAMYFCASSSDRGNEQFFGPGTRLTVL.

This chain joins TRBV2 and TRBJ2-7; D not resolved. The germline V gene encodes CDR1 SNHLY and CDR2 FYNNEI. The germline V and J ends were trimmed by 3 bases and 0 bases, with 3 bases remaining between them. The CDR3 loop spans 12 amino acids. The chain's CDR3 is CASSDRSYEQYF. CDR3 sequence (DNA): TGTGCCAGCAGTGACCGCTCCTACGAGCAGTACTTC.

The V and J genes are TRBV6-6 and TRBJ1-2; TRBD1 matches at 9 bases. The CDR3 extends over 15 amino acids. CDR1 and CDR2 (germline): MNHNY, SVGAGI (reference sequence). J was trimmed by 4 bases and V by 0 bases; bases with no gene match: 3. CDR3 sequence (DNA): TGTGCCAGCAGTTACTCGGGGACAGGGACCTATGGCTACACCTTC. Protein: CASSYSGTGTYGYTF.

This chain joins TRBV7-2 and TRBJ1-2, with TRBD1 matching 9 bases. From germline, CDR1 is SGHTA and CDR2 FQGNSA. The CDR3 loop spans 16 amino acids. The J segment lost 2 bases and the V segment lost 4 bases, leaving 8 bases of the junction unmatched. This CDR3 reads CASSSDHGTGNYGYTF. The CDR3 DNA reads as TGTGCCAGCAGCTCGGACCACGGGACAGGGAACTATGGCTACACCTTC.

The gene calls are TRBV10-3 and TRBJ2-7; TRBD1 is a possible D gene (5 bases). Germline V gives CDR1 ENHRY, CDR2 SYGVKD. Trimming cost V 3 bases and J 2 bases, with 17 bases left between them. This CDR3 has 16 residues. The CDR3 DNA sequence: TGTGCCATCAGTGAATCGGGTCGGTCAGGGACCTACGAGCAGTACTTC. This codes for CAISESGRSGTYEQYF.

This chain uses TRBV13 with TRBJ2-7, with D perhaps TRBD1 (5 bases). Trimming removed 5 bases from V and 3 bases from J, with 17 bases in between. The CDR3 covers 15 residues. Germline lookup yields CDR1 PRHDT and CDR2 FYEKMQ (reference sequence). The CDR3 coding sequence is TGTGCCAGCAGCCTCACCCCGACAGCAAACTACGAGCAGTACTTC. Encoded protein: CASSLTPTANYEQYF.

V and J are TRBV23-1 and TRBJ1-5, with D unresolved. TRBV23-1 belongs to the ORF category, with a function that is uncertain. Trimming took off 3 bases at V and 2 bases at J, with 11 bases between the two ends. The length of the CDR3 is 15 residues. The CDR3 coding sequence is TGCGCCAGCAGTCACTCGTCGGGGTGCAATCAGCCCCAGCATTTT. Amino acid sequence: CASSHSSGCNQPQHF.